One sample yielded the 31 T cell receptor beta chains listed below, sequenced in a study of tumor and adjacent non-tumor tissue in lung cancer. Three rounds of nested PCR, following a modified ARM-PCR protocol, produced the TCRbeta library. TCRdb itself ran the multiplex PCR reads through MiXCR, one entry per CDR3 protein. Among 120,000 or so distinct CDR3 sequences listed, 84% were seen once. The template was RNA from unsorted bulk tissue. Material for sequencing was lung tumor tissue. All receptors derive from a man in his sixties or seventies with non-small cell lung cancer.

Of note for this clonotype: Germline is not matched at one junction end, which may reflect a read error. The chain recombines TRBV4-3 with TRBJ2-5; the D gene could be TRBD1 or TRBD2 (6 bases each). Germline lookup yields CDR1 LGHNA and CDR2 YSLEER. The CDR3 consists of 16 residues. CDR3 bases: TGCGCCAGTTGCCAAGCCGGAGGGGTGGGACAAGAGTCCCAGTACTTC. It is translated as CASCQAGGVGQESQYF.

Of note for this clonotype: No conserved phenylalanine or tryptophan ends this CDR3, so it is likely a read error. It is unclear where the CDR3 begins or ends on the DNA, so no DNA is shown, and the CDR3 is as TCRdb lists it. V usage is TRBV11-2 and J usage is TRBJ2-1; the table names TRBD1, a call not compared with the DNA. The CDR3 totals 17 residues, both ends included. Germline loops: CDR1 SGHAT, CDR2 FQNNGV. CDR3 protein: CASVWGSGAASYNEHFY.

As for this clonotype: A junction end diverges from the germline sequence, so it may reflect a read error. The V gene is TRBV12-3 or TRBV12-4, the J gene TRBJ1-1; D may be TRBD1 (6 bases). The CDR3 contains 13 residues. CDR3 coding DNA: TGTGCCAACAGTTTTCGGGACATACTGAAAGCTTTCTTT. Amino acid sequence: CANSFRDILKAFF.

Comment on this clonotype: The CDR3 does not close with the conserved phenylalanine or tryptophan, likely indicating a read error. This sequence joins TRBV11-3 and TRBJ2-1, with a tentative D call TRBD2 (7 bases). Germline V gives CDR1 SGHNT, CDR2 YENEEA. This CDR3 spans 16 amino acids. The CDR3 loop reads CVTSLDPTGGRGEQFL. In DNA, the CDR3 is TGTGTCACCAGCTTAGATCCCACGGGGGGCAGGGGTGAGCAGTTCTTA.

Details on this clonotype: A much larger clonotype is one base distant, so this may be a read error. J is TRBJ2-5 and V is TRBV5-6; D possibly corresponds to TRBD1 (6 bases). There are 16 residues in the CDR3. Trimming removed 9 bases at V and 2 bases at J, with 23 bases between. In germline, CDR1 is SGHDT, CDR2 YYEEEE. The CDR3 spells CAIRRETGVEQETQYF. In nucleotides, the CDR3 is TGTGCCATCAGACGAGAGACAGGAGTAGAGCAAGAGACCCAGTACTTC.

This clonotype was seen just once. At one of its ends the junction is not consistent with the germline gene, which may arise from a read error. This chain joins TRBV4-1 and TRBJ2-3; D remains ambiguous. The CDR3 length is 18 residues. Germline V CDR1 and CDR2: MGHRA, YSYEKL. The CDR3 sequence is CASCQEFGTDASTDTQYF. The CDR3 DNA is TGCGCCAGCTGCCAAGAATTCGGCACCGACGCAAGCACAGATACGCAGTATTTC.

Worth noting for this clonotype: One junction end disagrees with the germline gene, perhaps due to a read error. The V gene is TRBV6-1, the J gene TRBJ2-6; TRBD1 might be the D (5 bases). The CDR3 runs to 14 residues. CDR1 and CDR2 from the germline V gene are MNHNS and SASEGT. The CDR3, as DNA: TGTGCCAACAGTGAAGGGGTTGGGGCCAACGTCCTGACTTTC. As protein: CANSEGVGANVLTF.

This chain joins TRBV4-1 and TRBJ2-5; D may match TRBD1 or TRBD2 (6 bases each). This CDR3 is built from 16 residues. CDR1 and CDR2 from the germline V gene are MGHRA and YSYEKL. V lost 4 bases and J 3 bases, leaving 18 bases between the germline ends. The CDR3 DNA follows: TGCGCCAGCAGCCGAAACGCGGGACAAGCTAAAGAGACCCAGTACTTC. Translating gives CASSRNAGQAKETQYF.

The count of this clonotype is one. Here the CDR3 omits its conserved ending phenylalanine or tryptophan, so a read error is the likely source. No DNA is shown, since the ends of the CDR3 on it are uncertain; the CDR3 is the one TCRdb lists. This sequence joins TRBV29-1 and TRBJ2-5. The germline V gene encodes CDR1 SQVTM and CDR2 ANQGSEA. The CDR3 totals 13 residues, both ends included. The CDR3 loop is CSVADMFQEIRYL.

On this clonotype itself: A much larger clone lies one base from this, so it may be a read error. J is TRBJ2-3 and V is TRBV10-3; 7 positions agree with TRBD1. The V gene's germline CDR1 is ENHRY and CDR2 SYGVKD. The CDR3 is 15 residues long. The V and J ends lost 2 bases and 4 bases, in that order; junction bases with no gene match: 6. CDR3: CAISEGTALADTQYF. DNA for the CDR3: TGTGCCATCAGTGAGGGGACAGCGTTGGCAGATACGCAGTATTTT.

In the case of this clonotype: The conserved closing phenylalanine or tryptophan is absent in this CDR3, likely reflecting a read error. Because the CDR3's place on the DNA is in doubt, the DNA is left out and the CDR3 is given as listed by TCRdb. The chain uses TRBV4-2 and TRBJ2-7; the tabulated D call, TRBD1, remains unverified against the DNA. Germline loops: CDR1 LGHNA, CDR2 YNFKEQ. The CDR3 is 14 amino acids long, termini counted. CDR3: CASSQGQGLYEQCI.

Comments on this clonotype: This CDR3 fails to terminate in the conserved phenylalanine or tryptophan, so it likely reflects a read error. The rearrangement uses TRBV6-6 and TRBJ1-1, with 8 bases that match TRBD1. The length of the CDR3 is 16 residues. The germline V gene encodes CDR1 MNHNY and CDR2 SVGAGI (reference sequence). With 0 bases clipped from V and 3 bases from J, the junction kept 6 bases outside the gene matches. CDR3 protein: CASSYSPGQVDTEAFL. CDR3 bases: TGTGCCAGCAGTTACTCACCGGGACAGGTAGACACTGAAGCTTTCCTT.

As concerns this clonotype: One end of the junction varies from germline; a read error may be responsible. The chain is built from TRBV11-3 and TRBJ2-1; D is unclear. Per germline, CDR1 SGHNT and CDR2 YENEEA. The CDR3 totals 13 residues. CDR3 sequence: CVTSPRTMDEHFF. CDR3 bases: TGTGTCACCAGCCCGCGAACGATGGATGAGCACTTCTTC.

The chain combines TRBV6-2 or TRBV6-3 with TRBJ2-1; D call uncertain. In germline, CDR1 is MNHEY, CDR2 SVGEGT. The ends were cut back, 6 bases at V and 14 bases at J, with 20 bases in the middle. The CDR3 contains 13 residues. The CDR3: CASSSATPHAEFF. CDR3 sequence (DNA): TGTGCCAGCAGCTCTGCAACTCCACACGCGGAGTTCTTC.

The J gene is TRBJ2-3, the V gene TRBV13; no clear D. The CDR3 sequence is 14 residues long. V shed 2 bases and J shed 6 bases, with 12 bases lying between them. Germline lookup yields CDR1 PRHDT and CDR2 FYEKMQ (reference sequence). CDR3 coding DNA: TGTGCCAGCAGCTTATTCACTGGGCCGGATACGCAGTATTTT. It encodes CASSLFTGPDTQYF.

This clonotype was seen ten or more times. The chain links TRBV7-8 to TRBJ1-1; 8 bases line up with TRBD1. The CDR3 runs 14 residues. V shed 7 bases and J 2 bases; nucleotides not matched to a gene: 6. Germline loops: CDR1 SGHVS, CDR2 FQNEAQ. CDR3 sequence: CASTQGARNTEAFF. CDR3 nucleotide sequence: TGTGCCAGCACCCAGGGGGCTCGTAACACTGAAGCTTTCTTT.

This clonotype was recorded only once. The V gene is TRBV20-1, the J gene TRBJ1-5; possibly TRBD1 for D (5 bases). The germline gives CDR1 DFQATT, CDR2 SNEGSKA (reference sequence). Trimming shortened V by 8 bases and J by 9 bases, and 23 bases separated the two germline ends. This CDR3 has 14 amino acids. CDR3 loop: CSTQIPGDDRPQHF. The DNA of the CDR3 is TGCAGTACTCAAATACCCGGGGACGATCGGCCCCAGCATTTT.

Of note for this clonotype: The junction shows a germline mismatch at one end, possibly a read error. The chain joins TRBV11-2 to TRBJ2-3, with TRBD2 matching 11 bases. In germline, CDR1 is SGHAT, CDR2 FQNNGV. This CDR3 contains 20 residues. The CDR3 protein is CASSLISRLAGGVSTNTQYF. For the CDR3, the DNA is TGTGCCAGCAGCCTAATATCGCGCCTAGCGGGGGGAGTTAGCACAAATACGCAGTATTTT.

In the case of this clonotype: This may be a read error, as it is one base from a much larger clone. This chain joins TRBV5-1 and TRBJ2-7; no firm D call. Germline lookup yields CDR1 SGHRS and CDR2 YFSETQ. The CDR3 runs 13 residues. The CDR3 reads CTSSYDWAYEQYF. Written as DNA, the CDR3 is TGCACCAGCAGCTACGACTGGGCCTACGAGCAGTACTTC.

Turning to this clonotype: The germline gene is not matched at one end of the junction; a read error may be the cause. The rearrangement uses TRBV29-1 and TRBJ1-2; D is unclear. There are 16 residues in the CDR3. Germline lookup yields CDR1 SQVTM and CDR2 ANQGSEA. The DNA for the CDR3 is TGCAGCGTTGTCCCCTATCAATCATCAGGAGAAGATGACTACATATTC. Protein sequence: CSVVPYQSSGEDDYIF.

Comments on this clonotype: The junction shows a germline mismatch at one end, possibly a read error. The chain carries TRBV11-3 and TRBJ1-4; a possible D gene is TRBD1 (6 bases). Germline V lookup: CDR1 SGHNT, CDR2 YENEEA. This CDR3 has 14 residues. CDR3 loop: CANSRTVSGEKLFF. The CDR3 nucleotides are TGTGCCAATAGTAGGACAGTCTCTGGTGAAAAGCTGTTTTTT.

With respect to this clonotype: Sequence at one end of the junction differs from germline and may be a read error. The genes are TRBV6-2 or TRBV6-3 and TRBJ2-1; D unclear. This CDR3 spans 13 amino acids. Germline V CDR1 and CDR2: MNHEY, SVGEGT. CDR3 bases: TGTGCCTGCTACAGAGGCGGTTACAATGTGCAGTTCTTC. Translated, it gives CACYRGGYNVQFF.

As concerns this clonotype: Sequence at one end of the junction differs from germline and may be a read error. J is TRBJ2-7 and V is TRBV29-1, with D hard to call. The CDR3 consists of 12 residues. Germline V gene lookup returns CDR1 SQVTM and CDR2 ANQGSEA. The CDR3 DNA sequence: TGCAGCGTTCAAGATCGAGAGAGCGAACAGTACTTC. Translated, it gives CSVQDRESEQYF.

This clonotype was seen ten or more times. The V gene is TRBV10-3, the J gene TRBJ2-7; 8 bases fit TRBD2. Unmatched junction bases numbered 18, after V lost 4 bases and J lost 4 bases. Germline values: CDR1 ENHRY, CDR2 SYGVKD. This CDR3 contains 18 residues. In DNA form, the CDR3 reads TGTGCCATCAGTGGCTTGGAGGGAGCGGGGGATCCACCTTACGAGCAGTACTTC. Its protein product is CAISGLEGAGDPPYEQYF.

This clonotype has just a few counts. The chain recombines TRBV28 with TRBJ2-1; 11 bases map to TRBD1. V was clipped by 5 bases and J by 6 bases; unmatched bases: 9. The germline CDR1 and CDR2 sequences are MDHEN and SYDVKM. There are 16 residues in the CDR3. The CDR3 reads CASSIRGTGGVNEQFF. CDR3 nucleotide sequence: TGTGCCAGCAGTATCCGAGGGACAGGGGGGGTCAATGAGCAGTTCTTC. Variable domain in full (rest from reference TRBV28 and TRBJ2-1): DVKVTQSSRYLVKRTGEKVFLECVQDMDHENMFWYRQDPGLGLRLIYFSYDVKMKEKGDIPEGYSVSREKKERFSLILESASTNQTSMYLCASSIRGTGGVNEQFFGPGTRLTVL.

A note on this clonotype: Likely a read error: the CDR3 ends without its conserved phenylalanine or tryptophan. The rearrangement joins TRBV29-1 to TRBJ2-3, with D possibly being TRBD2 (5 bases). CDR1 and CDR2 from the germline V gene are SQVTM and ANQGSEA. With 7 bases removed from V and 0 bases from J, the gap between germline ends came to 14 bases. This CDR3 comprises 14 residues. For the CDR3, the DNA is TGCAGCGCTGAGGGTAATGGGAGCACAGATACGCAGTATCTT. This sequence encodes CSAEGNGSTDTQYL.

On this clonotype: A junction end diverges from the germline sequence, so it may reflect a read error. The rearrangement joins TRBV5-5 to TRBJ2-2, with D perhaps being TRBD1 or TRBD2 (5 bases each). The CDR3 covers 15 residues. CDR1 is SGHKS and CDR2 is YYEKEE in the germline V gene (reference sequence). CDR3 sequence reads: CASRRGTPNTGELFF. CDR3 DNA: TGTGCCAGCAGGAGGGGCACCCCGAACACGGGGGAGCTGTTTTTT.

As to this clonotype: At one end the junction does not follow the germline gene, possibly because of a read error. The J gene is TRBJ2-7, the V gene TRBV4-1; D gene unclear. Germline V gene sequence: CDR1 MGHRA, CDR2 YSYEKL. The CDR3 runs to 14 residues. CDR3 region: CASSLEARSYEQYF. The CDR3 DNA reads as TGCGCGAGCAGCCTGGAAGCGCGCTCCTACGAGCAGTACTTC.

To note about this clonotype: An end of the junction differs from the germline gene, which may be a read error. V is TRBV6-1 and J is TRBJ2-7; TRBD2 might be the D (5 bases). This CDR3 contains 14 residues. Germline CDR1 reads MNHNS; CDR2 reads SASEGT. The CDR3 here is CASSEVEGTREQYF. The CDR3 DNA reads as TGTGCCAGCAGTGAAGTAGAGGGAACAAGGGAGCAGTATTTC.

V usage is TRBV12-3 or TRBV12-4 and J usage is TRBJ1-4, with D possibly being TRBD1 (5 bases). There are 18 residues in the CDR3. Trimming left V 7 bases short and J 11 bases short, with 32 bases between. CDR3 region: CASNSYSLSTRIGAKLFF. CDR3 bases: TGTGCCAGCAATTCATATTCCCTTTCAACTCGGATAGGGGCTAAACTGTTTTTT.

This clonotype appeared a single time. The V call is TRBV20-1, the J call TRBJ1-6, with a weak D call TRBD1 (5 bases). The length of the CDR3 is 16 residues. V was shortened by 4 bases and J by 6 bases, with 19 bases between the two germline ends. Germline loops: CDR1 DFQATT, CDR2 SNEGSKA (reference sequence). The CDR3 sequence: CSANFGGDNRNSPLHF. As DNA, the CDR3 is TGCAGTGCTAATTTTGGGGGTGACAACCGTAATTCACCCCTCCACTTT.